This TCR beta chain is drawn from a study of identical twins. Points from the study as a whole: The models systematically underestimated how much out-of-frame TCR alpha was shared in monozygotic twins. Invariant MAIT and iNKT cells may have partly biased zero-insertion analyses. Instead of following the same donors, the conclusions were based on cross-sectional statistical analysis.

This clonotype was observed many times. The antigen is unknown. One entry per CDR3 protein, called by TCRdb with MiXCR from the 5' RACE reads. The table lists approximately 600,000 distinct CDR3 sequences, 7.1% of them singletons. The CDR3 contains 15 residues. V was pared by 1 base and J by 7 bases, with 16 bases between. Germline values: CDR1 SEHNR, CDR2 FQNEAQ (reference sequence). These sequences were also reported in another study, on yellow fever vaccine responses in identical twins. In that study: Convergence reportedly seemed to mark part of the twins' vaccine T cell response, with personalization marking the rest.

V and J are TRBV7-9 and TRBJ1-1; D gene unclear. The sequence was collected from a woman in her late teens or twenties in good health. The sequencing sample was made of PBMCs. The CDR3 DNA reads as TGTGCCAGCAGCTTAGTCGTTCCAGGAGGAAGTGAAGCTTTCTTT. As protein: CASSLVVPGGSEAFF. The full variable domain, its missing parts supplied by reference TRBV7-9 and TRBJ1-1, is DTGVSQNPRHKITKRGQNVTFRCDPISEHNRLYWYRQTLGQGPEFLTYFQNEAQLEKSRLLSDRFSAERPKGSFSTLEIQRTEQGDSAMYLCASSLVVPGGSEAFFGQGTRLTVV.